The sequence of this T cell receptor beta chain was determined in a study of cytomegalovirus exposure and HLA in healthy donors. Donors showed nominal health when sampled, although they likely had unrecorded immune exposures. Findings and caveats of the study: A prior analysis recorded that most TCR beta V segments were productive about 87% or about 30% of the time. Trimming of TCR beta V- and J-genes showed a link, identified in a later analysis, to a missense DCLRE1C variant. What was likely a sequencing artifact was a cluster of highly shared sequence variants.

The PCR ran on 60 Vbeta and 13 Jbeta primers. Some clones are missing from TCRdb's copy, which holds only in-frame ones; the method was immunoSEQ multiplex PCR. The sample yields approximately 290,000 clones, about four fifths seen once. About this clone: Its antigen is not identified.

V shed 4 bases and J 2 bases; nucleotides not matched to a gene: 7. This CDR3 comprises 18 residues. Germline V gene lookup returns CDR1 MGHRA and CDR2 YSYEKL. The J gene is TRBJ2-1, the V gene TRBV4-1; the match to TRBD2 covers 14 bases. Sequences were obtained from PBMCs. The TCR comes from a girl aged 2 to 9 in good health and CMV-seronegative. CDR3 DNA sequence: TGCGCCAGCAGCCTACGGACTAGCGGGGGGCCAACCTACAATGAGCAGTTCTTC. Its translation is CASSLRTSGGPTYNEQFF.